This T cell receptor (beta chain) comes out of a study of blood T cells in healthy people across ages. Through a sample-barcoded 5' primer and a J-beta primer mix, a second PCR was run for roughly 6 to 11 cycles. One entry per CDR3 protein, called by TCRdb with MiXCR from the 5' RACE reads. This table has under 950,000 distinct CDR3 sequences, around a fifth appearing once. This clonotype originated in a man aged 65-85 years in good health. Sequencing used blood.

As DNA, the CDR3 is TGTGCCAGCTCACCAACCCCTAGCGGACAAGAGACCCAGTACTTC. Translating it yields CASSPTPSGQETQYF. The genes are TRBV18 and TRBJ2-5, with 7 nucleotides matching TRBD2. The V and J ends lost 2 bases and 2 bases, in that order; junction bases with no gene match: 5. The germline gives CDR1 KGHSH, CDR2 LQKENI. CDR3 length: 15 amino acids.